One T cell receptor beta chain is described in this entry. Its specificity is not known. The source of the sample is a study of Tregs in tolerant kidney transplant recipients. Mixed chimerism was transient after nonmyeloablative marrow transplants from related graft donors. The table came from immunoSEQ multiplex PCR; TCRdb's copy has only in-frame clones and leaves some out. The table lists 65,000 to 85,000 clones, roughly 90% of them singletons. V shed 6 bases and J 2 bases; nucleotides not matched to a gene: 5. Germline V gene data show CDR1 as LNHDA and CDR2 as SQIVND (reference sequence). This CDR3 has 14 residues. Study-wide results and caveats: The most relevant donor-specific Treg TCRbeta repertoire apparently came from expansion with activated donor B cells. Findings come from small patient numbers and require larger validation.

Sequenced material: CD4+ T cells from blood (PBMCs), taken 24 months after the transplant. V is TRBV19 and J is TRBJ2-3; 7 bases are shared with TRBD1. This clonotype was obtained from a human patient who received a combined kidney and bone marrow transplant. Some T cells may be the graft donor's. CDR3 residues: CASRVQGTTDTQYF. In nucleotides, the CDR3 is TGTGCCAGTAGGGTACAGGGGACCACAGATACGCAGTATTTT.